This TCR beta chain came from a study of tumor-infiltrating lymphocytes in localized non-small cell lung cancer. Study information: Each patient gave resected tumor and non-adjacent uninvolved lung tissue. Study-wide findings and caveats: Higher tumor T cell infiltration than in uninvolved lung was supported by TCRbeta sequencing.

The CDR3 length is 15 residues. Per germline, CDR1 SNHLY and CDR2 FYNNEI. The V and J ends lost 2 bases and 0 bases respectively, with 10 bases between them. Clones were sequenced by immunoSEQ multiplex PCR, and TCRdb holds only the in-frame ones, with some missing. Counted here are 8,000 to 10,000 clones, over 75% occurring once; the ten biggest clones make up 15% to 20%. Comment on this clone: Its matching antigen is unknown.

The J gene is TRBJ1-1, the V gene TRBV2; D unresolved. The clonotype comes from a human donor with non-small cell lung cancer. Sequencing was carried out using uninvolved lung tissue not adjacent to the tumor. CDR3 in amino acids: CASSERPNLNTEAFF. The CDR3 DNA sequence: TGTGCCAGCAGTGAACGACCTAATCTGAACACTGAAGCTTTCTTT.